Listed below are T cell receptor beta chains from one sample, sequenced in a study of identical twins. TCRdb passed the 5' RACE reads through MiXCR, listing each CDR3 protein once. Here the sample spans hundreds of thousands of distinct CDR3 sequences, roughly an eighth being singletons. These data also formed part of another study, on yellow fever vaccine responses in identical twins.

Material for sequencing was PBMCs. The receptors were gathered from a young woman in good health. Each CDR3 is given without its conserved first and last residue. Clone sizes are given selectively: once, few, many, or a class where the clone is expanded.

clone size	V gene	J gene	CDR3 protein
few	TRBV25-1	TRBJ2-1	ASSVPGSGSQF
many	TRBV10-3	TRBJ2-6	AISESNGLSGANVLT
-	TRBV12-3/TRBV12-4	TRBJ2-1	ASRGLLAGHNEQF
few	TRBV27	TRBJ2-1	ASSLRARGTSEQF
few	TRBV7-9	TRBJ1-5	ASSDGQSGVEPQH
few	TRBV4-1	TRBJ2-2	ASSQRRTSGELF
few	TRBV28	TRBJ2-3	ASSLWAAGGTDTQY
few	TRBV12-3/TRBV12-4	TRBJ1-6	ASSLRADSSPLH
many	TRBV20-1	TRBJ2-1	SASNFNEQF
-	TRBV5-1	TRBJ1-1	ASSPGQTMNTEAF
few	TRBV19	TRBJ1-5	ATSWDFNQPQH
few	TRBV12-3/TRBV12-4	TRBJ2-4	ASSFNVRGPEQPKNIQY
-	TRBV2	TRBJ2-2	ASSVGGLAGAYTGELF
few	TRBV6-5	TRBJ2-1	ASSYGTSGTQSYNEQF
-	TRBV7-8	TRBJ1-2	ASSFETGNYGYT
-	TRBV28	TRBJ1-2	ASSASSTDGYGYT
-	TRBV9	TRBJ2-1	ASSVAGTPNEQF
-	TRBV19	TRBJ2-1	ASSISSSYNEQF
-	TRBV10-3	TRBJ2-3	AISNRVVDTQY
-	TRBV5-5	TRBJ2-3	ASSLEERGAYTDTQY
once	TRBV12-3/TRBV12-4	TRBJ1-2	ASSRREVDYGYT
-	TRBV10-2	TRBJ2-7	ASAPRGQISYEQY
few	TRBV20-1	TRBJ2-7	SARAKGLRYEQY
-	TRBV20-1	TRBJ1-1	SGKTGVTEAF
few	TRBV12-3/TRBV12-4	TRBJ1-6	ASSFPGDSSPLH
many	TRBV20-1	TRBJ2-1	SARARGGSYNEQF
few	TRBV10-3	TRBJ1-4	AIRGATNEKLF
many	TRBV5-1	TRBJ1-1	ASSPGRTGAEAF
-	TRBV5-1	TRBJ2-3	ASSPPSSGGTDTQY
-	TRBV7-8	TRBJ2-1	ASSPRTSGMVVEQF
-	TRBV7-2	TRBJ2-1	ASSLEGWRHEQF
many	TRBV15	TRBJ2-7	ATSGTPTYEQY
many	TRBV5-1	TRBJ2-2	ASSRGNTGELF
-	TRBV27	TRBJ2-5	ASSPRDRGTQETQY
few	TRBV4-2	TRBJ2-7	ASSQEARTTYEQY
few	TRBV5-1	TRBJ2-5	ASSASQGLETQY
-	TRBV7-6	TRBJ2-7	ASSPALAGGYEQY
many	TRBV5-1	TRBJ2-1	ASSLAGAANEQF
-	TRBV15	TRBJ2-3	ATSLTRGGTDTQY
-	TRBV24-1	TRBJ2-3	ATSESGAADTQY
few	TRBV19	TRBJ2-4	ASSIIVSGLNIQY
-	TRBV4-1	TRBJ2-7	ASSQGGLAGLGEQY
-	TRBV11-3	TRBJ2-1	ASSLFGRANNEQF
many	TRBV24-1	TRBJ2-2	ATSGGNTGELF